The 21 T cell receptor beta chains presented below share a single source sample, sequenced in a study of human T cells and chemical hapten exposure. The time point here: patch test 1, 2 weeks after DPC sensitization. Treatment given: therapeutic diphenylcyclopropenone sensitization with weekly scalp DPC. From the RACE reads, TCRdb called clonotypes with MiXCR, one entry per CDR3 protein. The repertoire has about 99,000 distinct CDR3 sequences, around 12% of them found once; the top ten carry over 2%. Here the sequenced sample was whole blood, taken in connection with sensitization to the hapten diphenylcyclopropenone (DPC). The source is a woman aged 40 to 50 with alopecia areata. Some clones in this sample may be carry-over from other donors' samples.

This clonotype has a handful of counts. The rearrangement uses TRBV7-8 and TRBJ2-4; D gene unclear. V lost 2 bases and J 0 bases, leaving 8 bases between the germline ends. Germline CDR1 SGHVS, CDR2 FQNEAQ. The CDR3 runs to 15 residues. CDR3 sequence reads: CASSLLSLAKNIQYF. CDR3 nucleotide sequence: TGTGCCAGCAGCTTACTTTCCTTAGCCAAAAACATTCAGTACTTC.

This clonotype was detected many times. The rearrangement joins TRBV7-6 to TRBJ2-1; D uncertain. V was trimmed by 1 base and J by 4 bases, leaving 8 bases between them. CDR3 length equals 14 residues. Germline CDR1 reads SGHVS; CDR2 reads FNYEAQ. The CDR3 DNA sequence: TGTGCCAGCAGCTTAGGACCACGTTACAATGAGCAGTTCTTC. Translated, it gives CASSLGPRYNEQFF. The whole variable domain, remainder taken from reference TRBV7-6 and TRBJ2-1, is GAGVSQSPRYKVTKRGQDVALRCDPISGHVSLYWYRQALGQGPEFLTYFNYEAQQDKSGLPNDRFSAERPEGSISTLTIQRTEQRDSAMYRCASSLGPRYNEQFFGPGTRLTVL.

The V gene is TRBV4-1, the J gene TRBJ2-4; D gene uncertain. V was trimmed by 4 bases and J by 0 bases, leaving 16 bases between them. The V gene's germline CDR1 is MGHRA and CDR2 YSYEKL. The CDR3 is 17 residues long. The CDR3 is CASSPPNLRLAKNIQYF. The CDR3 DNA sequence: TGCGCCAGCAGCCCACCGAATCTTCGGCTAGCCAAAAACATTCAGTACTTC.

The CDR3 sequence: CASSQDRFSAGGGKNIQYF. The CDR3 DNA reads TGCGCCAGCAGCCAAGATCGATTTAGTGCGGGAGGAGGCAAAAACATTCAGTACTTC. The genes are TRBV4-3 and TRBJ2-4; 8 nucleotides agree with TRBD2. V lost 0 bases and J lost 3; bases outside the gene matches: 13. Germline V CDR1 and CDR2: LGHNA, YSLEER. This CDR3 is built from 19 residues.

The V call is TRBV6-5, the J call TRBJ2-7; TRBD1 is a possible D gene (5 bases). The CDR3 covers 14 residues. Germline values: CDR1 MNHEY, CDR2 SVGAGI. Between the trimmed V and J ends, which lost 5 bases and 6 bases, there was a span of 17 bases. The CDR3 here is CASSRQVGRLEQYF. CDR3 nucleotides: TGTGCCAGCAGTCGTCAGGTGGGGCGACTCGAGCAGTACTTC.

The chain has TRBV29-1 and TRBJ2-5; D is unresolved. V lost 3 bases and J lost 4, with 3 bases in between. CDR1 SQVTM and CDR2 ANQGSEA come from the germline V gene. CDR3 length equals 10 residues. The CDR3 DNA reads TGCAGCGTTGAGTTAGAGACCCAGTACTTC. Protein product: CSVELETQYF.

This clonotype was observed a few times. This CDR3 is CSARWSHYNEQFF. The CDR3 region has the DNA TGCAGTGCTAGATGGTCTCACTACAATGAGCAGTTCTTC. The chain carries TRBV20-1 and TRBJ2-1, with D uncertain. Germline values: CDR1 DFQATT, CDR2 SNEGSKA (reference sequence). The CDR3 has 13 amino acids. V lost 2 bases and J 3 bases, leaving 8 bases between the germline ends.

CDR3 coding DNA: TGCAGCGTTGTCCGGGACGAGCAGTACTTC. Protein product: CSVVRDEQYF. The genes are TRBV29-1 and TRBJ2-7; D is undetermined. Deletions cut 4 bases from V and 5 bases from J, with 6 bases between. In germline, CDR1 is SQVTM, CDR2 ANQGSEA. The CDR3 spans 10 residues.

This clonotype showed up many times. The chain has TRBV10-3 and TRBJ2-5, with D possibly TRBD1 on 6 matching bases. CDR1 is ENHRY and CDR2 is SYGVKD in the germline V gene. This CDR3 contains 15 residues. V shed 2 bases and J shed 2 bases, with 12 bases lying between them. The CDR3 loop is CAISEPGQFQETQYF. The CDR3 region has the DNA TGTGCCATCAGTGAGCCCGGACAGTTTCAAGAGACCCAGTACTTC.

This rearrangement joins TRBV4-1 to TRBJ2-2; 7 nucleotides match TRBD1. CDR3 size: 15 residues. Per germline, CDR1 MGHRA and CDR2 YSYEKL. Germline trimming cut 4 bases from V and 0 bases from J; bases unmatched to any gene: 2. The CDR3 sequence: CASSLDRSNTGELFF. The CDR3 DNA reads as TGCGCCAGCAGCCTGGACAGGTCGAACACCGGGGAGCTGTTTTTT.

The rearrangement links TRBV28 to TRBJ2-2; D is perhaps TRBD2 (5 bases). Looked up from germline, CDR1 is MDHEN and CDR2 is SYDVKM. The CDR3 has 15 amino acids. The V gene lost 2 bases and the J gene lost 2 bases, with 9 bases spanning the gap. CDR3 nucleotides: TGTGCCAGCAGTTTAGACGGACTTAACACCGGGGAGCTGTTTTTT. Translating it yields CASSLDGLNTGELFF.

The chain recombines TRBV12-3 or TRBV12-4 with TRBJ2-2; 7 nucleotides line up with TRBD2. Unmatched junction bases numbered 3, after V lost 2 bases and J lost 9 bases. The CDR3 has 13 amino acids. The CDR3 protein is CASSLLTSRELFF. The CDR3, as DNA: TGTGCCAGCAGTTTATTGACTAGCCGGGAGCTGTTTTTT.

This sequence joins TRBV12-3 or TRBV12-4 and TRBJ2-5; D call uncertain. This CDR3 is 14 amino acids long. V was clipped by 2 bases and J by 0 bases, with 7 bases between them. CDR3 sequence (DNA): TGTGCCAGCAGTTTACGGCCCAACCAAGAGACCCAGTACTTC. This encodes CASSLRPNQETQYF.

This clonotype has only a few counts. The rearrangement joins TRBV6-5 to TRBJ2-7, with 10 bases identical to TRBD2. The germline CDR1 and CDR2 sequences are MNHEY and SVGAGI. The CDR3 contains 18 residues. Germline trimming cut 4 bases from V and 2 bases from J; bases unmatched to any gene: 14. The CDR3 loop reads CASSSTWRAGTSAYEQYF. CDR3 in DNA: TGTGCCAGCAGTTCTACGTGGAGGGCCGGGACTAGCGCCTACGAGCAGTACTTC.

A few counts support this clonotype. The CDR3 DNA reads TGTGCCAGCAGCCGATGGAGGCACCAGGGTGAGCAGTTCTTC. This translates into CASSRWRHQGEQFF. The J gene is TRBJ2-1, the V gene TRBV28, with D perhaps matching TRBD1 or TRBD2 (5 bases each). The CDR3 length is 14 residues. Germline V lookup: CDR1 MDHEN, CDR2 SYDVKM. V gave up 6 bases and J gave up 9 bases, with 18 bases separating them. Full variable domain (rest looked up from reference TRBV28 and TRBJ2-1): DVKVTQSSRYLVKRTGEKVFLECVQDMDHENMFWYRQDPGLGLRLIYFSYDVKMKEKGDIPEGYSVSREKKERFSLILESASTNQTSMYLCASSRWRHQGEQFFGPGTRLTVL.

This clonotype was counted at least ten times. The chain employs TRBV24-1 and TRBJ2-2; 8 bases are a match to TRBD1. Unmatched junction bases numbered 7, after V lost 4 bases and J lost 7 bases. The CDR3 loop spans 15 amino acids. The germline V gene encodes CDR1 KGHDR and CDR2 SFDVKD. CDR3 nucleotide sequence: TGTGCCACCAGTGAACCAGGGGGCTCGGACGGGGAGCTGTTTTTT. Translating it yields CATSEPGGSDGELFF.

This clonotype occurred a few times. This chain joins TRBV5-6 and TRBJ1-2, with TRBD1 matching over 7 bases. Germline-derived CDR1 and CDR2 are SGHDT and YYEEEE. CDR3 length equals 13 residues. The V segment lost 0 bases and the J segment 6 bases; nucleotides outside the gene matches: 2. The CDR3 region has the DNA TGTGCCAGCAGCTTGGGACAGGGCGATGGCTACACCTTC. Encoded protein: CASSLGQGDGYTF.

The chain combines TRBV6-5 with TRBJ1-4; D unresolved. The CDR3 contains 14 residues. V was shortened by 5 bases and J by 0 bases, with 7 bases between the two germline ends. Germline CDR1 MNHEY, CDR2 SVGAGI. The DNA for the CDR3 is TGTGCCAGCAGTCCTGTTTCAACTAATGAAAAACTGTTTTTT. Protein sequence: CASSPVSTNEKLFF.

This clonotype showed up just a few times. The chain couples TRBV6-5 to TRBJ1-1; 8 nucleotides agree with TRBD1. CDR1 is MNHEY, CDR2 SVGAGI, per germline. Trimming took 6 bases from V and 5 from J; bases not matched to a gene: 8. CDR3 length: 14 residues. Here the CDR3 reads CASRTGTGGTEAFF. The CDR3 DNA reads as TGTGCCAGCAGAACCGGGACAGGAGGGACTGAAGCTTTCTTT.

The V gene is TRBV9, the J gene TRBJ2-7; 7 bases fit TRBD2. The CDR3 spans 16 residues. J lost 0 bases, V lost 4 bases, and 10 bases had no gene match. From germline, CDR1 is SGDLS and CDR2 YYNGEE. The CDR3 bases are TGTGCCAGCAGCCCCGGGAGCGGGACCAGCTCCTACGAGCAGTACTTC. It codes for CASSPGSGTSSYEQYF.

In this sample, this clonotype turned up many times. The gene calls are TRBV9 and TRBJ2-5, with TRBD2 identical over 7 bases. The V and J ends lost 3 bases and 1 base, in that order; junction bases with no gene match: 3. In germline, CDR1 is SGDLS, CDR2 YYNGEE. This CDR3 has 14 amino acids. The CDR3 loop is CASSEGGTQETQYF. CDR3 bases: TGTGCCAGCAGCGAGGGAGGGACCCAAGAGACCCAGTACTTC.